The entry below gives a single T cell receptor (beta chain) sequence along with its context. Its antigen remains unknown. Primers included in the PCR were 60 Vbeta and 13 Jbeta primers. The repertoire was sequenced with immunoSEQ multiplex PCR; TCRdb's copy has only in-frame clones and lacks some. This table holds roughly 130,000 clones, 80% found once. The sample is drawn from a study of cytomegalovirus exposure and HLA in healthy donors. The junction had 2 bases not matched to a gene; V was cut back by 0 bases and J by 6 bases. The germline CDR1 and CDR2 sequences are SGHRS and YFSETQ. This CDR3 has 14 residues. The study's findings and limits: Researchers reported in a later analysis that a missense DCLRE1C variant was tied to TCR beta V- and J-gene trimming. On later analysis, the bulk of CMV-associated TCR beta chains appeared to be HLA-restricted.

The sample was PBMCs. This rearrangement joins TRBV5-1 to TRBJ2-3; 9 nucleotides align to TRBD2. This receptor was obtained from a male donor in good health and CMV-seronegative. The CDR3 sequence is CASSLGLAVDTQYF. DNA for the CDR3: TGCGCCAGCAGCTTGGGACTAGCGGTGGATACGCAGTATTTT. Complete variable domain (other parts from reference TRBV5-1 and TRBJ2-3): KAGVTQTPRYLIKTRGQQVTLSCSPISGHRSVSWYQQTPGQGLQFLFEYFSETQRNKGNFPGRFSGRQFSNSRSEMNVSTLELGDSALYLCASSLGLAVDTQYFGPGTRLTVL.